This TCR beta chain is from a study of blood T cell repertoires in COVID-19. Turning to the study itself: Sites in the United States, Italy and Spain provided acute and convalescent COVID-19 samples. From T cells, B-cell-depleted T cells, or PBMCs came the material, which was cDNA or gDNA.

V lost 1 base, J lost 10 bases, and 6 bases stayed unmatched. Per the germline V gene, CDR1 is SGHTA and CDR2 is FQGTGA. The CDR3 is 15 amino acids. The protocol was immunoSEQ multiplex PCR, while the TCRdb copy is restricted to in-frame clones and leaves out a portion. Counted here are some 240,000 clones, approximately 85% occurring once; the ten biggest clones make up about 2.5%. Seattle patient enrollment occurred during active infection, with longitudinal follow-up thereafter. The TCR originated in a woman in her 70s with COVID-19, enrolled during active disease. The sample comprised peripheral blood. This sequence joins TRBV7-3 and TRBJ2-4; TRBD1 agrees at 11 bases. The DNA of the CDR3 is TGTGCCAGCAGCTTAAGGGCTGGACAGGGGGCAATTCAGTACTTC. This gives the protein CASSLRAGQGAIQYF.